A single sample is the source of the 10 T cell receptor beta chains below, sequenced in a study of memory CD4+ T cells and cytomegalovirus serostatus. Data came from immunoSEQ multiplex PCR; TCRdb stores just in-frame clones and leaves some out. This table has some 73,000 clones, under 80% appearing once. Single viable CD3+CD4+CD8-CD45RO+ cells were sorted as the memory CD4+ T cells. Sequenced: memory CD4+ T cells from blood. These receptors all come from an adult in good health and CMV-seropositive.

The J gene is TRBJ1-2, the V gene TRBV28; TRBD1 matches at 7 bases. The V segment lost 10 bases and the J segment 3 bases; nucleotides outside the gene matches: 14. Germline CDR1 and CDR2: MDHEN and SYDVKM. The CDR3 is 15 residues long. CDR3 in amino acids: CAIEDRSRGYYGYTF. Here the CDR3 DNA reads TGTGCCATCGAGGACAGGTCCAGGGGGTACTATGGCTACACCTTC.

The gene calls are TRBV6-5 and TRBJ2-7; D is unresolved. This CDR3 comprises 14 residues. CDR1 is MNHEY, CDR2 SVGAGI, per germline. V lost 4 bases, J lost 2 bases, and 12 bases lay in between. The CDR3 here is CASSFGLMTYEQYF. CDR3 nucleotide sequence: TGTGCCAGCAGTTTTGGCCTAATGACCTACGAGCAGTACTTC.

This clone appeared a single time. The chain has TRBV11-3 and TRBJ2-3, with D unclear. Trimming removed 5 bases at V and 2 bases at J, with 5 bases between. This CDR3 region has 12 residues. CDR1 and CDR2 (germline): SGHNT, YENEEA. In DNA form, the CDR3 reads TGTGCCAGCAGCCTGAACACAGATACGCAGTATTTT. Protein sequence: CASSLNTDTQYF.

V and J are TRBV6-1 and TRBJ2-7; a possible D gene is TRBD1 (5 bases). Deletions cut 0 bases from V and 3 bases from J, with 9 bases between. Germline V gene lookup returns CDR1 MNHNS and CDR2 SASEGT. The length of the CDR3 is 14 residues. DNA for the CDR3: TGTGCCAGCAGTGAAGCGGACATCTACTACGAGCAGTACGTC. Its protein is CASSEADIYYEQYV.

The chain links TRBV28 to TRBJ1-3, with a possible D match to TRBD1 (5 bases). This CDR3 contains 14 residues. V lost 7 bases to trimming and J lost 2 bases, with 12 bases between them. Germline assignment: CDR1 MDHEN and CDR2 SYDVKM. In DNA, the CDR3 is TGTGCCAGCACCACGGGGGGGACTGGAAACACCATATATTTT. Residues: CASTTGGTGNTIYF. Together with reference TRBV28 and TRBJ1-3, the CDR3 gives the full variable domain: DVKVTQSSRYLVKRTGEKVFLECVQDMDHENMFWYRQDPGLGLRLIYFSYDVKMKEKGDIPEGYSVSREKKERFSLILESASTNQTSMYLCASTTGGTGNTIYFGEGSWLTVV.

This clone was counted only a few times. This chain uses TRBV18 with TRBJ1-1; 9 nucleotides match TRBD1. The trim removed 5 bases at V and 5 bases at J, leaving 9 bases unmatched. The germline CDR1 and CDR2 sequences are KGHSH and LQKENI. This CDR3 is built from 15 residues. The CDR3 loop reads CASSESGTGYTEAFF. The CDR3 DNA sequence: TGTGCCAGCTCAGAGAGTGGGACAGGGTATACTGAAGCTTTCTTT.

This clone is categorized as medium-sized. The chain recombines TRBV6-5 with TRBJ1-2; 7 bases are shared with TRBD1. The ends lost 5 bases at V and 4 bases at J; junction bases unmatched: 7. The V gene's germline CDR1 is MNHEY and CDR2 SVGAGI. The CDR3 has 14 residues. The CDR3 protein is CASSKDRAPYGYTF. The CDR3 bases are TGTGCCAGCAGTAAAGACAGGGCCCCCTATGGCTACACCTTC.

This clone has at least ten counts. This rearrangement joins TRBV2 to TRBJ2-4, with D maybe TRBD2 (5 bases). V was clipped by 3 bases and J by 6 bases, with 6 bases between them. Per the germline V gene, CDR1 is SNHLY and CDR2 is FYNNEI. The CDR3 extends over 12 amino acids. Here the CDR3 reads CASSDEGNIQYF. Here the CDR3 DNA reads TGTGCCAGCAGTGATGAGGGAAACATTCAGTACTTC.

The chain links TRBV7-9 to TRBJ1-4; 8 bases align to TRBD1. J lost 6 bases, V lost 8 bases, and 8 bases had no gene match. The germline V gene has CDR1 SEHNR and CDR2 FQNEAQ (reference sequence). The CDR3 loop spans 14 amino acids. CDR3 sequence (DNA): TGTGCCAGCGGCGATCAGGGGGCGCATGAAAAACTGTTTTTT. Amino acid sequence: CASGDQGAHEKLFF.

V is TRBV5-6 and J is TRBJ1-1; TRBD1 is a possible D gene (5 bases). Germline assignment: CDR1 SGHDT and CDR2 YYEEEE. V lost 4 bases to trimming and J lost 5 bases, with 24 bases between them. This CDR3 has 17 amino acids. CDR3: CASSLLTPGHPRTEAFF. The CDR3 DNA follows: TGTGCCAGCAGCCTGCTAACCCCCGGACACCCTAGGACTGAAGCTTTCTTT.